Sequencing of this T cell receptor beta chain was carried out in a study of OX40 agonist ivuxolimab in advanced cancers. The wider study: Head and neck, renal cell, melanoma or hepatocellular carcinoma were the cancers that dose-escalation patients had.

Findings of the study overall: Relatively little clonal expansion, among the lowest observed, appeared in partial responders at 0.1-3.0 mg/kg. Compared with CD4+, CD8+ T cells on average had more expanded clones. Antigen specificity of clonally expanded peripheral T cells was not established.

The data were produced by immunoSEQ multiplex PCR, yet TCRdb's version contains in-frame clones alone and is incomplete. The sample includes about 50,000 clones, roughly 90% of them seen just once. This clone was counted a single time. The target antigen is unknown. The J segment lost 6 bases and the V segment lost 0 bases, leaving 4 bases of the junction unmatched. There are 15 residues in the CDR3. Per germline, CDR1 SGHRS and CDR2 YFSETQ. This chain joins TRBV5-1 and TRBJ2-1; 9 nucleotides agree with TRBD1. Sequencing used CD4+ or CD8+ T cells sorted from blood, obtained in a trial of the OX40 agonist ivuxolimab. The source of this sequence is an adult with an advanced solid tumor such as melanoma, head and neck, liver or kidney cancer. CDR3 coding DNA: TGCGCCAGCAGCTTGGCGGGACAGGGTTCCAATGAGCAGTTCTTC. This translates into CASSLAGQGSNEQFF.